Sequencing of this T cell receptor beta chain was carried out in a study of blood T cell repertoires in COVID-19. Study-level information: COVID-19 samples from acute and convalescent phases originated in the United States, Italy and Spain. Sample material is recorded as cDNA or gDNA derived from T cells, B-cell-depleted T cells, or PBMCs.

With 4 bases removed from V and 2 bases from J, the gap between germline ends came to 9 bases. There are 13 residues in the CDR3. Germline V gives CDR1 LGHDT, CDR2 YNNKEL (reference sequence). Produced via immunoSEQ multiplex PCR; TCRdb's table is partial and in-frame only. The table shows roughly 160,000 clones, with about 84% occurring only once. Sequences were obtained from PBMCs or T cells enriched from blood (not recorded which). The rearrangement uses TRBV3-1 (or the pseudogene TRBV3-2) and TRBJ2-7, with D uncertain. The TCR sequence derives from a woman between 35 and 50 years old with acute COVID-19. CDR3 nucleotides: TGTGCCAGCAGCCTCGGGTTCCCCTACGAGCAGTACTTC. Its protein is CASSLGFPYEQYF.